This TCR beta chain was sequenced for a study of T cell changes during pregnancy in multiple sclerosis. Here immunoSEQ multiplex PCR was the method, and the copy in TCRdb shows in-frame clones only, minus some. The repertoire holds 55,000 to 70,000 clones, less than 90% seen once, with about 0.38% in the top ten. V shed 1 base and J shed 0 bases, with 2 bases lying between them. The CDR3 is 12 amino acids. From germline, CDR1 is GTSNPN and CDR2 SVGIG (reference sequence). The sequences come from CD4+ T cells from peripheral blood mononuclear cells, collected in the third trimester of pregnancy. The V and J genes are TRBV30 and TRBJ2-3; no clear D. The receptor was isolated from a female donor with multiple sclerosis, enrolled in a pregnancy study. Written as DNA, the CDR3 is TGTGCCTGGAGTGCTAGCACAGATACGCAGTATTTT. Encoded protein: CAWSASTDTQYF.